The clone carrying this TCR beta chain has a single count. The treatment is: approximately 18 received Ad26.COV2.S at low or high dose, single or two shots; 5 received placebo; per-sample allocation not given. Specimens were obtained on day 63 following the first vaccine or placebo injection. The record originates from a study of Ad26.COV2.S vaccination and SARS-CoV-2 variants. Study overall: Intramuscularly, Ad26.COV2.S was given either once or twice, 56 days apart.

Trimming cost V 6 bases and J 1 base, with 9 bases left between them. The CDR3 is made up of 12 amino acids. CDR1 is SQVTM and CDR2 is ANQGSEA in the germline V gene. Generated by immunoSEQ multiplex PCR, the TCRdb table keeps only in-frame clones and is missing some. The data hold 500,000 or so clones, with around nine tenths observed a single time. Sequencing was performed on peripheral blood, taken in a trial of Ad26.COV2.S vaccine versus placebo. This TCR derives from a person between 18 and 59 years old who received the Ad26.COV2.S COVID-19 vaccine or a placebo. This rearrangement joins TRBV29-1 to TRBJ1-2, with D possibly matching TRBD1 (6 bases). Here the CDR3 reads CSVTGINYGYTF. The DNA for the CDR3 is TGCAGCGTCACAGGGATTAACTATGGCTACACCTTC.